Described below is a single TCR beta chain sequence and its context. Its antigen is currently unknown. TCR beta cDNA libraries included unique molecular identifiers. From the PCR reads, TCRdb called clonotypes with MiXCR, one entry per CDR3 protein. Of about 770,000 distinct CDR3 sequences in the sample, about half were seen once. The data were taken from a study of post-analysis software for immune sequencing data. Overall study results and limits: With TRBV5-6, TRBV5-1 and TRBV20-1 included, about five TRBV segments were more frequent in patients than in controls.

Per the germline V gene, CDR1 is SGHRS and CDR2 is YFSETQ. This CDR3 is built from 15 residues. Trimming took 0 bases from V and 7 from J, leaving 14 bases between them. This receptor was taken from a girl aged 10-17 years with multiple sclerosis. V and J are TRBV5-1 and TRBJ2-1; D call uncertain. The sequenced sample was blood. The CDR3 DNA is TGCGCCAGCAGCTTGGTTAGAATTAGTTTAAATGAGCAGTTCTTC. The encoded protein is CASSLVRISLNEQFF. Full variable domain (remainder filled in from reference TRBV5-1 and TRBJ2-1): KAGVTQTPRYLIKTRGQQVTLSCSPISGHRSVSWYQQTPGQGLQFLFEYFSETQRNKGNFPGRFSGRQFSNSRSEMNVSTLELGDSALYLCASSLVRISLNEQFFGPGTRLTVL.